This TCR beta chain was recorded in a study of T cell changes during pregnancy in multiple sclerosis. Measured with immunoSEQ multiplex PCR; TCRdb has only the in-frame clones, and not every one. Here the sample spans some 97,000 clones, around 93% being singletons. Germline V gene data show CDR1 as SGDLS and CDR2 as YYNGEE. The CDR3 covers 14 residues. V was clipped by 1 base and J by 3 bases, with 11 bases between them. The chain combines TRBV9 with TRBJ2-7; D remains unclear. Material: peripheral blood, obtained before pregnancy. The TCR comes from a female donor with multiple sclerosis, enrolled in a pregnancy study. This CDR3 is CASSVSPDNYEQYF. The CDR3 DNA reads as TGTGCCAGCAGCGTATCCCCAGACAACTACGAGCAGTACTTC.